This T cell receptor (beta chain) was found in a study of T cells in localized non-small cell lung cancer. The data were produced by immunoSEQ multiplex PCR, yet TCRdb's version contains in-frame clones alone and is incomplete. The sample gives approximately 88,000 clones, roughly 90% of which show up once; roughly 4% is in the top ten. Per germline, CDR1 SGHRS and CDR2 YFSETQ. The CDR3 length is 14 residues. Between the trimmed V and J ends, which lost 4 bases and 0 bases, there was a span of 10 bases. The chain recombines TRBV5-1 with TRBJ1-2; possible D gene TRBD1, 5 bases. The sequence came from a woman aged 40-75 years with stage II squamous cell lung carcinoma. This specimen was PBMCs, taken before any cancer treatment. The CDR3 DNA is TGCGCCAGCAGCAGAACAGGAGCTAACTATGGCTACACCTTC. Protein product: CASSRTGANYGYTF.